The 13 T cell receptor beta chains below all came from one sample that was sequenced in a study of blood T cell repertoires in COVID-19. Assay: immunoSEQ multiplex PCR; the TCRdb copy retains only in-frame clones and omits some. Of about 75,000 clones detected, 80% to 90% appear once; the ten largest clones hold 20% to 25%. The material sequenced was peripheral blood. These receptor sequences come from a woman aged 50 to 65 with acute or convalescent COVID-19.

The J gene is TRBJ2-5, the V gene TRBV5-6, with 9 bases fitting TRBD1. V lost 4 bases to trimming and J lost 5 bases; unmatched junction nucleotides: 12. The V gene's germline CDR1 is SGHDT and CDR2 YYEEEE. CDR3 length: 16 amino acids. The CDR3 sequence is CASSPGGQGSWETQYF. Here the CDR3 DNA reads TGTGCCAGCAGCCCGGGGGGACAGGGTAGTTGGGAGACCCAGTACTTC.

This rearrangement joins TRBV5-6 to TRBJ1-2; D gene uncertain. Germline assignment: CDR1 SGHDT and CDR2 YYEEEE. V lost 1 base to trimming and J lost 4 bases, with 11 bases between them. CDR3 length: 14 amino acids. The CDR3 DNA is TGTGCCAGCAGCTTGTCGACAAGTCTCTATGGCTACACCTTC. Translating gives CASSLSTSLYGYTF.

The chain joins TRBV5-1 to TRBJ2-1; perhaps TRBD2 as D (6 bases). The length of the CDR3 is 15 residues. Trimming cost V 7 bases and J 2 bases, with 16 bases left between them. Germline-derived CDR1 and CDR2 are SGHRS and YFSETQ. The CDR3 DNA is TGCGCCAGCGGAGAGGTCGGGGGTACCTACAATGAGCAGTTCTTC. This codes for CASGEVGGTYNEQFF.

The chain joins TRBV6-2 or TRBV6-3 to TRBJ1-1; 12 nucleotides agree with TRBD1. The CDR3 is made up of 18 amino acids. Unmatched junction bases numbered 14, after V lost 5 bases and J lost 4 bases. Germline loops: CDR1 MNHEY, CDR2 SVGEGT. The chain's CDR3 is CASSTRGQGAPVPTEAFF. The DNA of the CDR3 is TGTGCCAGCAGTACCAGGGGACAGGGGGCGCCTGTACCCACTGAAGCTTTCTTT.

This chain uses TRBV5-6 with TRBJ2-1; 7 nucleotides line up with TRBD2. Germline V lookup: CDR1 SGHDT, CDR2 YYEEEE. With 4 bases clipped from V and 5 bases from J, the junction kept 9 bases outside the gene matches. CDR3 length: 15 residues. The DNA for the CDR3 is TGTGCCAGCAGCCGACTAGCTGGGTTCGACAATGAGCAGTTCTTC. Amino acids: CASSRLAGFDNEQFF. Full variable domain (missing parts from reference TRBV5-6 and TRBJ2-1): DAGVTQSPTHLIKTRGQQVTLRCSPKSGHDTVSWYQQALGQGPQFIFQYYEEEERQRGNFPDRFSGHQFPNYSSELNVNALLLGDSALYLCASSRLAGFDNEQFFGPGTRLTVL.

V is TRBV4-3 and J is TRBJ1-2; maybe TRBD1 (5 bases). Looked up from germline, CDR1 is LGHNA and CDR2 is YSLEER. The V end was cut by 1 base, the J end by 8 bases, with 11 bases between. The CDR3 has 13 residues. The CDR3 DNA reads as TGCGCCAGCAGCCAAGGGAGGGGTGAGGGCTACACCTTC. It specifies CASSQGRGEGYTF.

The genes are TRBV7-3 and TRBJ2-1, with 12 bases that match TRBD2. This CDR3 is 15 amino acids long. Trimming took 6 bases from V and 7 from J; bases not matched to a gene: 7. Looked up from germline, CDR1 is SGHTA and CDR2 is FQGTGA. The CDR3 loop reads CASSQLAGGYNEQFF. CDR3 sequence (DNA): TGTGCCAGCAGTCAACTAGCGGGAGGTTATAATGAGCAGTTCTTC.

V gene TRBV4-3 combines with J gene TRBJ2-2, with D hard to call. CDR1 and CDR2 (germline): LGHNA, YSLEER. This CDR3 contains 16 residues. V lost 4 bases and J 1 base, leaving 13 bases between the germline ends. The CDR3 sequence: CASSPMAQLNTGELFF. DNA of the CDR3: TGCGCCAGCAGCCCCATGGCACAGTTGAACACCGGGGAGCTGTTTTTT.

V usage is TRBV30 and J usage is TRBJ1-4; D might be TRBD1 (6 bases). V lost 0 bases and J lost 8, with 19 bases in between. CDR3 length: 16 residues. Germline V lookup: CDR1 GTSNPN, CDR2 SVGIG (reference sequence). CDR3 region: CAWSVPGRGLGEKLFF. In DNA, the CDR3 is TGTGCCTGGAGTGTACCAGGCAGGGGCCTAGGGGAAAAACTGTTTTTT.

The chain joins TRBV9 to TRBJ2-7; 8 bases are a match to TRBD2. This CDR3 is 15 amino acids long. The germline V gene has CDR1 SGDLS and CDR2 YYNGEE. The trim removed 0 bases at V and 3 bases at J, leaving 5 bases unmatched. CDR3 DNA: TGTGCCAGCAGCGTAGGGGCGGGAGGCTACTACGAGCAGTACTTC. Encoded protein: CASSVGAGGYYEQYF.

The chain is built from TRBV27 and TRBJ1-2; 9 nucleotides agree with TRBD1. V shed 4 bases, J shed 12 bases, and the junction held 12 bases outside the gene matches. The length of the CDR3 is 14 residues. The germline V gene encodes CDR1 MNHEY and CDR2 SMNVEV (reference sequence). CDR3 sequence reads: CASSSTATGGKDTF. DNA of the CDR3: TGTGCCAGCAGTTCTACCGCGACAGGGGGGAAGGACACCTTC.

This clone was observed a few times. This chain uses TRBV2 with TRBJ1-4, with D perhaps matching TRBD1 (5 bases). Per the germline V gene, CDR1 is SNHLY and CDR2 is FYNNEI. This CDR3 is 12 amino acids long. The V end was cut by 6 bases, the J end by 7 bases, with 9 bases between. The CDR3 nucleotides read TGTGCCAGCAGGGGGCTTGGTGAAAAACTGTTTTTT. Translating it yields CASRGLGEKLFF.

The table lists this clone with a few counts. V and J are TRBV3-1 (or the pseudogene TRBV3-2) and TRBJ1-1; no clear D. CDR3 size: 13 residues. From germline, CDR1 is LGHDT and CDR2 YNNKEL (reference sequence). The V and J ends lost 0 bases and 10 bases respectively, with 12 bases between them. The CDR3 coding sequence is TGTGCCAGCAGCCAAGATCTGCCCGGCGGAGCTTTCTTT. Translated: CASSQDLPGGAFF.